This TCR beta chain was sequenced in a study of radiation and T cells in renal cell carcinoma. Study outcomes and limitations: From baseline, blood top tumor clonotypes peaked at 2 weeks post-radiation. No pretreatment tumor biopsies were available for baseline clonotypes.

TCRdb's copy holds only in-frame clones and misses some; the assay was immunoSEQ multiplex PCR. The sample gives 150,000 or so clones, 88% of which show up once; around 4.4% is in the top ten. Time point described: baseline pretreatment blood. Treatment indicated: 15 Gy SBRT to primary tumor, nephrectomy 4 weeks later. After SBRT, blood was collected at 2 and 4 weeks, plus baseline. The tumor was a clear cell renal cell carcinoma. CDR1 is LNHDA, CDR2 SQIVND, per germline (reference sequence). The trim removed 5 bases at V and 2 bases at J, leaving 7 bases unmatched. This CDR3 has 15 amino acids. Turning to this clone: Its antigen is still unknown.

The sample consisted of blood, taken from a patient whose treatment included radiotherapy and nephrectomy. The clonotype was recovered from a woman between 70 and 85 years old with renal cell carcinoma. The rearrangement links TRBV19 to TRBJ1-1; 8 bases line up with TRBD1. CDR3 loop: CASSSPGGSNTEAFF. The CDR3 DNA follows: TGTGCCAGTAGTTCTCCAGGGGGCTCCAACACTGAAGCTTTCTTT.